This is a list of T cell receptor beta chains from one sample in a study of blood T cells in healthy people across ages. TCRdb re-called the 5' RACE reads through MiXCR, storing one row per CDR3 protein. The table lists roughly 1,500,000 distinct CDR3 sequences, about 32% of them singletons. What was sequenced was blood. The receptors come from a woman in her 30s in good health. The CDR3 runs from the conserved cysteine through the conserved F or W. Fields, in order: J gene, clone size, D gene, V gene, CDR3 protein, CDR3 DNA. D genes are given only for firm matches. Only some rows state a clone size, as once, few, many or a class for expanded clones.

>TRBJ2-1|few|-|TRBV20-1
CSAPRSRQAYYTYNEQFF
TGCAGTGCTCCGAGATCGAGACAGGCCTACTATACCTACAATGAGCAGTTCTTC
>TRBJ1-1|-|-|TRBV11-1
CASSLAGGSTTEAFF
TGTGCCAGCAGCTTAGCAGGAGGGTCGACCACTGAAGCTTTCTTT
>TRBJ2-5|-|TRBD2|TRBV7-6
CASSLPHPGGEGTQYF
TGTGCCAGCAGCTTACCCCATCCGGGGGGAGAGGGGACCCAGTACTTC
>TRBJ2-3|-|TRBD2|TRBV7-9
CASSLIGRAYTDTQYF
TGTGCCAGCAGCTTAATAGGGAGGGCCTACACAGATACGCAGTATTTT
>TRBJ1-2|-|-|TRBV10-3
CATGGVDRGGYTF
TGTGCCACGGGCGGTGTCGATCGGGGTGGCTACACCTTC
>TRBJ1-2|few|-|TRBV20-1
CSARDFYGYTF
TGCAGTGCTAGGGACTTTTATGGCTACACCTTC
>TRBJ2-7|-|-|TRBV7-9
CASSLDLASYEQYF
TGTGCCAGCAGCTTAGACCTGGCATCCTACGAGCAGTACTTC
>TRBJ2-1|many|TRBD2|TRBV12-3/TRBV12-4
CASGGPYNEQFF
TGCGCCAGCGGGGGGCCATACAATGAGCAGTTCTTC
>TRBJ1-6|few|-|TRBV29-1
CSVVTGDNSPLHF
TGCAGCGTCGTTACAGGAGATAATTCACCCCTCCACTTT
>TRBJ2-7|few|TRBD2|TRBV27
CASSPGLAGGPTGEQYF
TGTGCCAGCAGTCCGGGACTAGCGGGAGGGCCGACGGGGGAGCAGTACTTC
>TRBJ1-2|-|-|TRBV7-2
CASSLGQGYGDYTF
TGTGCCAGCAGCTTAGGCCAGGGATATGGTGACTACACCTTC
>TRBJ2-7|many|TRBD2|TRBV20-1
CSARVSLAGSYEQYF
TGCAGTGCTAGAGTTTCACTAGCGGGCTCCTACGAGCAGTACTTC
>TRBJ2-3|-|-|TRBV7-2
CASSLRGNGSWDTQYF
TGTGCCAGCAGCTTAAGAGGTAACGGGAGTTGGGATACGCAGTATTTT
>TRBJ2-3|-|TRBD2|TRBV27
CASAGGGNADTRYF
TGTGCCAGCGCTGGCGGGGGGAACGCAGATACGCGGTATTTT
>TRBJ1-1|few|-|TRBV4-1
CASSQAHHTGLTEAFF
TGCGCCAGCAGCCAGGCTCACCATACAGGGCTCACTGAAGCTTTCTTT
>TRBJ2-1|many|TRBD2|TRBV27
CASSLSAGGTYNEQFF
TGTGCCAGCAGTTTATCAGCGGGAGGCACCTACAATGAGCAGTTCTTC
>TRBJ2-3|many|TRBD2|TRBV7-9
CASSLTTSGSNSVADTQYF
TGTGCCAGCAGCTTAACGACTAGCGGTTCTAATAGTGTCGCAGATACGCAGTATTTT
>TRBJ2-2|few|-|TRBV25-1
CASSETGPNTGELFF
TGTGCCAGCAGTGAGACAGGTCCGAACACCGGGGAGCTGTTTTTT
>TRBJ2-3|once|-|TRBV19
CASSNARGAPGTQYF
TGTGCCAGTAGTAACGCCAGGGGGGCCCCTGGTACGCAGTATTTT
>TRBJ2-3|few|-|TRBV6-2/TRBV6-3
CASREPGHYTDTQYF
TGTGCCAGCAGGGAACCGGGACATTACACAGATACGCAGTATTTT
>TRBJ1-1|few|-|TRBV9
CASSVVGPEGTEAFF
TGTGCCAGCAGCGTAGTGGGACCAGAGGGGACTGAAGCTTTCTTT
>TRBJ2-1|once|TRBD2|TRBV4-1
CASSQDGGASGRNNEQFF
TGCGCCAGCAGCCAAGACGGCGGCGCTAGCGGGAGGAACAATGAGCAGTTCTTC
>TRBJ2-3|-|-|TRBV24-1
CATSDTPTDTQYF
TGTGCCACCAGTGATACGCCTACAGATACGCAGTATTTT
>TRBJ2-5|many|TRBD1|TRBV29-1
CSVEGQGPETQYF
TGCAGCGTTGAAGGACAGGGGCCGGAGACCCAGTACTTC
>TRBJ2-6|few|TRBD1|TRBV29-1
CSVGYDRAGANVRTF
TGCAGCGTCGGATATGACAGGGCCGGGGCCAACGTCCGGACTTTC
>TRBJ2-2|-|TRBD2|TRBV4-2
CASSPRNPGGYTGELFF
TGTGCCAGCAGCCCACGCAACCCGGGGGGATACACCGGGGAGCTGTTTTTT
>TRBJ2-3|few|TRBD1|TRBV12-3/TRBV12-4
CASSHGTGVGDTQYF
TGTGCCAGCAGTCACGGGACAGGGGTAGGAGATACGCAGTATTTT